Sequencing of this TCR beta chain was carried out in a study of identical twins. Each CDR3 protein is one row after TCRdb ran MiXCR on the 5' RACE reads. The sample includes 520,000 or so distinct CDR3 sequences, about 20% of them seen just once. Trimming removed 3 bases from V and 4 bases from J, with 11 bases in between. This CDR3 region has 13 residues. Per germline, CDR1 DFQATT and CDR2 SNEGSKA (reference sequence). Comment on this clonotype: Its antigen is not identified.

General observations from the study: The abundant beta clonotypes from cord blood had fewer insertions, and memory repertoires had none of this. Invariant MAIT and iNKT cells could partly confound zero-insertion analyses.

This sample was also put to use in a study of T cells expressing NK-cell markers. That publication notes: Beta-chain profiling covered CD3+CD56+NKG2C+, CD3+CD56+NKG2C- and CD3+CD56-NKG2C+ sorted subsets.

The origin of this receptor is a woman aged 18 to 35 in good health. What was sequenced was CD4+ T cells sorted from blood. V and J are TRBV20-1 and TRBJ2-3, with D perhaps TRBD2 (6 bases). The CDR3 DNA sequence: TGCAGTGCTAGCGGGAGCTTGGCAGATACGCAGTATTTT. Protein sequence: CSASGSLADTQYF.